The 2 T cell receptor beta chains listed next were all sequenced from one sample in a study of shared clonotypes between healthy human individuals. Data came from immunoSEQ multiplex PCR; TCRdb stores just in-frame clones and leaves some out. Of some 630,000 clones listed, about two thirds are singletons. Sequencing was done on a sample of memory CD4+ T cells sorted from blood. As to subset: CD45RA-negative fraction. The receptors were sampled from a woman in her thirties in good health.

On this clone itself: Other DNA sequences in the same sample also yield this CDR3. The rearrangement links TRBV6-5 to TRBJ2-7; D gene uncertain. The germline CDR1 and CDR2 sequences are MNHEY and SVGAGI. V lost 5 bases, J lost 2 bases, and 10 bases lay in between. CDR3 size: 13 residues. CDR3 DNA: TGTGCCAGCAGTCCCCGCGGTACCTACGAGCAGTACTTC. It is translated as CASSPRGTYEQYF.

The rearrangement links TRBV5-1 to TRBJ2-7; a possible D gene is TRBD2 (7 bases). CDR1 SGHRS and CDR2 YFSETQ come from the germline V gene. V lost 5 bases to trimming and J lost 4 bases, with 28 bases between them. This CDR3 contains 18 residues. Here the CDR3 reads CASSPVLLGGEGGYEQYF. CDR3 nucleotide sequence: TGCGCCAGCAGTCCCGTCCTATTAGGGGGGGAGGGCGGATACGAGCAGTACTTC.